One sample yielded the 12 T cell receptor beta chains listed below, sequenced in a study of cytomegalovirus exposure and HLA in healthy donors. Primers included in the PCR were 60 Vbeta and 13 Jbeta primers. Assay used: immunoSEQ multiplex PCR; TCRdb lists only in-frame clones, some missing. The sample shows 60,000 to 85,000 clones, around 78% of them seen only once. Material: PBMCs. The source is a man aged 40-55 years in good health and CMV-seronegative.

The J gene is TRBJ1-5, the V gene TRBV19; D ambiguous. The CDR3 totals 14 residues. Trimming shortened V by 7 bases and J by 3 bases, and 13 bases separated the two germline ends. Germline values: CDR1 LNHDA, CDR2 SQIVND (reference sequence). CDR3 sequence (DNA): TGTGCCAGTACTACAGACACAGACAATCAGCCCCAGCATTTT. It codes for CASTTDTDNQPQHF.

This clone was counted a few times. The chain joins TRBV4-1 to TRBJ2-7; maybe TRBD2 (5 bases). This CDR3 region has 16 residues. CDR1 and CDR2 (germline): MGHRA, YSYEKL. The germline V and J ends were trimmed by 3 bases and 3 bases, with 18 bases remaining between them. CDR3 protein: CASSHPQSGLYYEQYF. The CDR3, as DNA: TGCGCCAGCAGCCACCCTCAGTCGGGGTTGTACTACGAGCAGTACTTC.

The V and J genes are TRBV9 and TRBJ1-3; 8 bases agree with TRBD1. Trimming removed 0 bases from V and 0 bases from J; junction bases left unmatched: 5. CDR3 length: 17 residues. Germline lookup yields CDR1 SGDLS and CDR2 YYNGEE. CDR3 nucleotide sequence: TGTGCCAGCAGCGTAGAAACAGGGGGATTCTCTGGAAACACCATATATTTT. Amino acid sequence: CASSVETGGFSGNTIYF.

This chain joins TRBV19 and TRBJ2-1; D uncertain. CDR1 is LNHDA, CDR2 SQIVND, per germline (reference sequence). With 6 bases removed from V and 0 bases from J, the gap between germline ends came to 12 bases. This CDR3 spans 15 amino acids. The DNA for the CDR3 is TGTGCCAGTAGCCCTATGCGAAGCTCCTACAATGAGCAGTTCTTC. Amino acid sequence: CASSPMRSSYNEQFF.

The chain joins TRBV9 to TRBJ1-1; D is perhaps TRBD1 (5 bases). Germline CDR1 SGDLS, CDR2 YYNGEE. Trimming took 0 bases from V and 1 from J, leaving 10 bases between them. The CDR3 loop spans 15 amino acids. The CDR3: CASSVGTGTNTEAFF. In DNA form, the CDR3 reads TGTGCCAGCAGCGTAGGTACAGGCACGAACACTGAAGCTTTCTTT. Together with reference TRBV9 and TRBJ1-1, the CDR3 gives the full variable domain: DSGVTQTPKHLITATGQRVTLRCSPRSGDLSVYWYQQSLDQGLQFLIQYYNGEERAKGNILERFSAQQFPDLHSELNLSSLELGDSALYFCASSVGTGTNTEAFFGQGTRLTVV.

The rearrangement joins TRBV4-2 to TRBJ1-2, with D perhaps TRBD1 (5 bases). Germline CDR1 and CDR2: LGHNA and YNFKEQ. The CDR3 consists of 16 residues. Trimming removed 1 base from V and 2 bases from J, with 14 bases in between. CDR3 residues: CASSQVTTDANYGYTF. CDR3 nucleotides: TGTGCCAGCAGCCAAGTGACGACAGATGCAAACTATGGCTACACCTTC.

The chain combines TRBV5-6 with TRBJ1-6; possible D gene TRBD1, 6 bases. CDR1 and CDR2 from the germline V gene are SGHDT and YYEEEE. Trimming pared 3 bases from V and 10 bases from J, leaving 20 bases between. The CDR3 contains 16 residues. This chain's CDR3 is CASSWGFGGLGSPLHF. The CDR3 region has the DNA TGTGCCAGCAGCTGGGGATTCGGGGGGCTAGGATCACCCCTCCACTTT.

Points on this clone: Compared with germline, one end of the junction differs, possibly owing to a read error. This chain links TRBV25-1 with TRBJ1-1; no clear D. The V gene's germline CDR1 is MGHDK and CDR2 SYGVNS. This CDR3 contains 13 residues. DNA of the CDR3: TGTGCCAGCAATGAACAAATGAACACTGAAGCTTTCTTT. It translates to CASNEQMNTEAFF.

This rearrangement joins TRBV6-6 to TRBJ1-4; 7 nucleotides align to TRBD1. Germline assignment: CDR1 MNHNY and CDR2 SVGAGI (reference sequence). V lost 0 bases to trimming and J lost 8 bases; unmatched junction nucleotides: 6. The CDR3 contains 15 residues. The CDR3 nucleotides read TGTGCCAGCAGTTACTCGCCTCCAGGGGGGGAAAAACTGTTTTTT. It translates to CASSYSPPGGEKLFF.

The CDR3 nucleotides read TGCGCCAGCAGCCAAGAATGGAGGGGCTACGTGTCTGGCTACACCTTC. Its protein is CASSQEWRGYVSGYTF. This chain links TRBV4-1 with TRBJ1-2; perhaps TRBD1 as D (5 bases). There are 16 residues in the CDR3. With 0 bases removed from V and 7 bases from J, the gap between germline ends came to 18 bases. The germline V gene has CDR1 MGHRA and CDR2 YSYEKL.

The chain joins TRBV5-1 to TRBJ2-1, with 8 positions matching TRBD1. V lost 4 bases, J lost 7 bases, and 10 bases stayed unmatched. The germline V gene has CDR1 SGHRS and CDR2 YFSETQ. The CDR3 is made up of 15 amino acids. The CDR3 loop is CASSPDRVDVNEQFF. The CDR3 DNA is TGCGCCAGCAGCCCGGACAGGGTGGATGTGAATGAGCAGTTCTTC.

The chain has TRBV5-5 and TRBJ1-5, with TRBD1 matching over 7 bases. The V and J ends lost 4 bases and 6 bases, in that order; junction bases with no gene match: 10. Germline V gene sequence: CDR1 SGHKS, CDR2 YYEKEE (reference sequence). The CDR3 runs to 15 residues. As DNA, the CDR3 is TGTGCCAGCAGCCCCGCAGGGGGTAGCGGTCAGCCCCAGCATTTT. Protein: CASSPAGGSGQPQHF.